Described below is a single T cell receptor beta chain sequence and its context. As yet, its antigen is unknown. Per the germline V gene, CDR1 is SGHDT and CDR2 is YYEEEE. The CDR3 is made up of 15 amino acids. V was cut by 1 base and J by 1 base, with 9 bases left in between. The sample's treatment: PENTA 11 planned treatment interruption arm or continuous ART arm. Sorting from thawed PBMCs isolated naive CD4+ CD45RA+ CD45RO- T cells. The TCR library was built from RNA with a 3' RACE protocol and unique molecular identifiers. From the 3' RACE reads, TCRdb called clonotypes with MiXCR, one entry per CDR3 protein. The table records about 89,000 distinct CDR3 sequences, about 7% of them present only once. The sample is drawn from a study of HIV-infected children after antiretroviral therapy interruption. At the level of the study: Most participating children were previously exposed to EBV and CMV. Study-wide results and limits: After treatment interruption started, naive CD4+ CDR3 overlap across time points dropped. The Gini coefficient of naive CD4+ repertoires rose, returning to baseline by 3 years.

This clonotype was sampled from a pool of human donors with HIV. The input for sequencing was CD45RA+ CD4+ T cells from PBMCs, pooled from several time points, taken from a donor given antiretroviral therapy, either interrupted or continuous. Subset in this sample: naive CD4+ CD45RA+ CD45RO- T cells. The V call is TRBV5-6, the J call TRBJ1-5; no clear D. Written as DNA, the CDR3 is TGTGCCAGCAGCTTGAATGGCGGAAGCAATCAGCCCCAGCATTTT. Translation gives CASSLNGGSNQPQHF.